Listed below are T cell receptor beta chains from one sample, sequenced in a study of Ad26.COV2.S vaccination and SARS-CoV-2 variants. Measured with immunoSEQ multiplex PCR; TCRdb has only the in-frame clones, and not every one. This sample yields 300,000 to 400,000 clones, of which around 86% are seen a single time; more than 3% belongs to the top ten. Here the sequenced sample was peripheral blood, taken in a trial of Ad26.COV2.S vaccine versus placebo. The receptor set was obtained from a person between 18 and 59 years old who received the Ad26.COV2.S COVID-19 vaccine or a placebo. Both conserved end residues are part of each CDR3. A D gene is named only where the DNA matches it firmly. The size of a clone is reported for some rows only, either as once, few or many, or as a class for expanded clones.

.	TRBV10-1	TRBJ2-6	.	TGCGCCAGCAAGGCCGCTGCCGGCTACTCTGGGGCCAACGTCCTGACTTTC	CASKAAAGYSGANVLTF
.	TRBV5-8	TRBJ2-1	.	TGTGCCAGCAGCTTAGGGGGTTCCCCTTCCAATGAGCAGTTCTTC	CASSLGGSPSNEQFF
once	TRBV6-5	TRBJ2-7	.	TGTGCCAGCAGGCCTCCTTACTCCAGGCAATACGAGCAGTACTTC	CASRPPYSRQYEQYF
.	TRBV4-2	TRBJ1-4	TRBD1	TGTGCCAGCTGGACAGGGACAACTAATGAAAAACTGTTTTTT	CASWTGTTNEKLFF
.	TRBV11-2	TRBJ2-2	.	TGTGCCAGCAGCTTACGAACCGGGGAGCTGTTTTTT	CASSLRTGELFF
.	TRBV12-3/TRBV12-4	TRBJ2-7	.	TGTGCCAGCAGCTCCACGGGAGCCTCCAGGGACTTC	CASSSTGASRDF
.	TRBV6-1	TRBJ1-1	TRBD1	TGTGCCAGCAGTGAATACCCTGCAGACAGGGGCCGAACTGAAGCTTTCTTT	CASSEYPADRGRTEAFF
.	TRBV30	TRBJ1-3	.	TGTGCCTGGAGTCCGGGCCCCTTGCGAAACACCATATATTTT	CAWSPGPLRNTIYF
.	TRBV7-7	TRBJ2-3	.	TGTGCTAGCAGCTCCCGGGACTGGGTCACAGATACGCAGTATTTT	CASSSRDWVTDTQYF
.	TRBV5-1	TRBJ1-6	.	TGCGCCAGCAGCTTCCCAGGGGCTAATTCACCCCTCCACTTT	CASSFPGANSPLHF
.	TRBV5-1	TRBJ2-6	.	TGCGCCAGCACCACGAACTCTGGGGCCAACGTCCTGACTTTC	CASTTNSGANVLTF
.	TRBV6-5	TRBJ1-3	.	TGTGCCAGCATCTCTTACACCTCTGGAAACACCATATATTTT	CASISYTSGNTIYF
.	TRBV2	TRBJ1-3	.	TGTGCCAGCAGTGTACAGGGCCGACCTCGGGACACCATATATTTT	CASSVQGRPRDTIYF
.	TRBV5-4	TRBJ2-3	TRBD1	TGTGCCAGCAGCGACAGGGCTGGCACAGATACGCAGTATTTT	CASSDRAGTDTQYF
.	TRBV9	TRBJ1-2	.	TGTGCCAGCAGCGTAGACATGTCTAACTATGGCTACACCTTC	CASSVDMSNYGYTF
.	TRBV9	TRBJ2-7	.	TGTGCCAGCAGCGTAGGCCCGCAGGGGCAGGAGTACGAGCAGTACTTC	CASSVGPQGQEYEQYF
few	TRBV10-3	TRBJ1-2	.	TGTGCCATCAGTGAGTCTCGGCACGGCTACACCTTC	CAISESRHGYTF
.	TRBV18	TRBJ2-5	.	TGTGCCAGCTCACCACCGAGAGAGGAGACCCAGTACTTC	CASSPPREETQYF
once	TRBV7-8	TRBJ1-4	.	TGTGCCAGCAGCTTAGGAGCCGTAAGAAGCGAAAAACTGTTTTTT	CASSLGAVRSEKLFF
.	TRBV3-1/TRBV3-2	TRBJ2-6	TRBD1	TGTGCCAGCAGCCAAGGTTACACTGACAGGGGGGGACTCTCTGGGGCCAACGTCCTGACTTTC	CASSQGYTDRGGLSGANVLTF
once	TRBV10-3	TRBJ1-4	TRBD1	TGTGCCATCAGTTCTCCGGGACAGGGAAATGAAAAACTGTTTTTT	CAISSPGQGNEKLFF
.	TRBV29-1	TRBJ1-2	.	TGCAGCGTTGAAGATCTTACCAGAGGGGGCTACACCTTC	CSVEDLTRGGYTF
.	TRBV27	TRBJ2-2	.	TGTGCCAGCAGTTTATCGTCCCCCGGGGAGCTGTTTTTT	CASSLSSPGELFF
.	TRBV18	TRBJ1-5	.	TGTGCCAGCTCACCAGGAAAGGATCAGCCCCAGCATTTT	CASSPGKDQPQHF